Listed here is a single TCR beta chain. What it binds is not known. This entry is derived from a study of T-cell memory formation after mild COVID-19. Notes on the study in general: Clones contracting day 15 to 85 were balanced CD4/CD8; later expanders leaned CD4+. Pre-infection memory showed some responding clones, and this suggested that cross-reactive memory joined.

There are 16 residues in the CDR3. V was clipped by 5 bases and J by 3 bases; unmatched bases: 9. Barcoded TCR alpha and TCR beta cDNA libraries with UMIs came from 5'RACE using constant-segment primers. TCRdb ran MiXCR on the 5' RACE reads and lists one entry per CDR3 protein. This table holds roughly 310,000 distinct CDR3 sequences, around 15% found once. The source is a man younger than 35 who had mild COVID-19 (a few samples of this study predate the infection). Cell type and time point are not known. V usage is TRBV12-3 or TRBV12-4 and J usage is TRBJ2-7; 11 bases map to TRBD2. The specimen was PBMCs or a T cell subset sorted from them (not recorded which). CDR3 sequence (DNA): TGTGCCAGCAGTCACGGTAGCGGGGGGGCGAACTACGAGCAGTACTTC. The encoded protein is CASSHGSGGANYEQYF.